What follows are 13 T cell receptor beta chains derived from one specimen sequenced in a study of CD8 T cells in ankylosing spondylitis. MiXCR, applied by TCRdb to the 5' RACE reads, yields one record per CDR3 protein. The sample consists of roughly 190,000 distinct CDR3 sequences, 10% to 15% of them appearing once. The sample consisted of blood, either unsorted or a sorted T cell fraction (not recorded which). The source is a male donor with ankylosing spondylitis or in good health (not recorded which).

This chain joins TRBV5-1 and TRBJ1-2; D may be TRBD1 (6 bases). The germline CDR1 and CDR2 sequences are SGHRS and YFSETQ. Trimming removed 3 bases at V and 4 bases at J, with 16 bases between. The CDR3 spans 15 residues. The DNA for the CDR3 is TGCGCCAGCAGCTCCAGCCCAGGGGACGGCTATGGCTACACCTTC. This codes for CASSSSPGDGYGYTF. Combining the CDR3 with reference TRBV5-1 and TRBJ1-2 gives the whole variable domain KAGVTQTPRYLIKTRGQQVTLSCSPISGHRSVSWYQQTPGQGLQFLFEYFSETQRNKGNFPGRFSGRQFSNSRSEMNVSTLELGDSALYLCASSSSPGDGYGYTFGSGTRLTVV.

This clonotype has just a few counts. The chain combines TRBV14 with TRBJ2-7; D might be TRBD2 (6 bases). CDR1 and CDR2 (germline): SGHDN, FVKESK. CDR3 length: 15 amino acids. Between the trimmed V and J ends, which lost 5 bases and 3 bases, there was a span of 17 bases. CDR3 nucleotides: TGTGCCAGCAGCGTCTCCGGGACTGGCCTCTACGAGCAGTACTTC. It translates to CASSVSGTGLYEQYF. The full variable domain, its missing parts supplied by reference TRBV14 and TRBJ2-7, is EAGVTQFPSHSVIEKGQTVTLRCDPISGHDNLYWYRRVMGKEIKFLLHFVKESKQDESGMPNNRFLAERTGGTYSTLKVQPAELEDSGVYFCASSVSGTGLYEQYFGPGTRLTVT.

In this sample, this clonotype turned up a few times. The chain uses TRBV29-1 and TRBJ2-7, with 7 bases lining up with TRBD2. V dropped 7 bases and J dropped 1; count of bases not matched to a gene: 4. The CDR3 spans 12 residues. The germline V gene encodes CDR1 SQVTM and CDR2 ANQGSEA. CDR3: CSAASGSYEQYF. For the CDR3, the DNA is TGCAGCGCGGCTAGCGGTTCCTACGAGCAGTACTTC.

This rearrangement joins TRBV11-2 to TRBJ2-3; 8 bases are shared with TRBD2. After removal of 5 bases from V and 5 bases from J, the junction contained 12 bases not matched to a gene. Looked up from germline, CDR1 is SGHAT and CDR2 is FQNNGV. CDR3 size: 16 residues. The CDR3 region has the DNA TGTGCCAGCAGCACATACCCGGGGGGGCGAGGAGATACGCAGTATTTT. Translating it yields CASSTYPGGRGDTQYF.

The sample holds many counts of this clonotype. CDR3 sequence (DNA): TGTGCCATTGGAGGGGGGACCTACAATGAGCAGTTCTTC. Translated: CAIGGGTYNEQFF. This chain joins TRBV10-3 and TRBJ2-1; D tentatively fits TRBD1 or TRBD2 (6 bases each). This CDR3 has 13 residues. From germline, CDR1 is ENHRY and CDR2 SYGVKD. V dropped 9 bases and J dropped 2 bases, with 11 bases sitting between them.

The rearrangement uses TRBV3-1 and TRBJ2-2; possibly TRBD1 for D (6 bases). Looked up from germline, CDR1 is LGHDT and CDR2 is YNNKEL (reference sequence). The CDR3 contains 17 residues. V lost 11 bases and J 7 bases, leaving 29 bases between the germline ends. The CDR3 reads CASSKDGGREGLGELFF. Here the CDR3 DNA reads TGTGCCTCCTCCAAAGATGGGGGCAGGGAAGGCCTCGGGGAGCTGTTTTTT.

V and J are TRBV3-1 and TRBJ2-5; possible D gene TRBD2, 6 bases. CDR1 and CDR2 from the germline V gene are LGHDT and YNNKEL (reference sequence). This CDR3 is 15 amino acids long. Trimming removed 0 bases from V and 5 bases from J, with 13 bases in between. CDR3 nucleotides: TGTGCCAGCAGCCAAGACAGGGACTGGGAGGAGACCCAGTACTTC. Encoded protein: CASSQDRDWEETQYF.

This rearrangement joins TRBV4-1 to TRBJ2-1, with 10 bases that match TRBD2. Per germline, CDR1 MGHRA and CDR2 YSYEKL. The CDR3 has 18 amino acids. J gave up 10 bases and V 1 base, and 16 bases lay outside the gene matches. In DNA, the CDR3 is TGCGCCAGCAGCCAAGGAGGGAAAGCGGGAGGGCCCCCGGAAGAGCAGTTCTTC. Its translation is CASSQGGKAGGPPEEQFF.

This clonotype was seen at least ten times. The genes are TRBV24-1 and TRBJ1-1, with 8 bases matching TRBD1. The CDR3 loop spans 14 amino acids. The V gene's germline CDR1 is KGHDR and CDR2 SFDVKD. Germline trimming cut 0 bases from V and 9 bases from J; bases unmatched to any gene: 5. CDR3 DNA: TGTGCCACCAGTGATTTGCCCGGGACAGGCAAAGCTTTCTTT. It specifies CATSDLPGTGKAFF.

The V and J genes are TRBV10-3 and TRBJ2-7; 14 bases line up with TRBD2. This CDR3 is 19 amino acids long. V gave up 6 bases and J gave up 2 bases; unmatched junction bases: 15. In germline, CDR1 is ENHRY, CDR2 SYGVKD. This CDR3 reads CAISTSPGTSGSWTYEQYF. The CDR3 DNA reads TGTGCCATCAGCACGAGTCCGGGGACTAGCGGGAGTTGGACCTACGAGCAGTACTTC.

This chain uses TRBV7-9 with TRBJ2-7; 9 nucleotides align to TRBD1. V lost 3 bases and J lost 1; bases outside the gene matches: 7. Germline V gives CDR1 SEHNR, CDR2 FQNEAQ (reference sequence). This CDR3 is built from 16 residues. The CDR3 loop is CASSLDRGDRSYEQYF. DNA for the CDR3: TGTGCCAGCAGCTTGGACAGGGGCGACAGGTCCTACGAGCAGTACTTC.

The CDR3 loop is CASALAGELFF. CDR3 bases: TGTGCCAGTGCATTAGCCGGGGAGCTGTTTTTT. V is TRBV25-1 and J is TRBJ2-2; D is unclear. The CDR3 is 11 residues long. V lost 9 bases and J 6 bases, leaving 8 bases between the germline ends. In germline, CDR1 is MGHDK, CDR2 SYGVNS.

This clonotype has more than one count but fewer than ten. V and J are TRBV12-3 or TRBV12-4 and TRBJ2-7, with 9 bases that match TRBD2. This CDR3 is built from 15 residues. Losses at the gene ends were 7 bases for V and 6 bases for J; bases not matched to a gene: 13. CDR3 sequence reads: CASTLGGAGGGEQYF. The CDR3 DNA reads TGTGCCAGCACCTTGGGTGGAGCGGGAGGAGGCGAGCAGTACTTC.